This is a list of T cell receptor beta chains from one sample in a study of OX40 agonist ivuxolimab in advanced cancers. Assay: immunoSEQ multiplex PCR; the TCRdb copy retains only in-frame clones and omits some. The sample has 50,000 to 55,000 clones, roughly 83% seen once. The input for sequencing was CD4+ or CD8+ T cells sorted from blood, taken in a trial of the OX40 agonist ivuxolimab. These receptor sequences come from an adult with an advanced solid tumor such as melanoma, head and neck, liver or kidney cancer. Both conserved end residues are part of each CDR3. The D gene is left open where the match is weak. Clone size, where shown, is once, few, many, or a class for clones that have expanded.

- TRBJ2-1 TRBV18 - CASSPRDFFYNEQFF TGTGCCAGCTCACCGAGGGACTTCTTCTACAATGAGCAGTTCTTC
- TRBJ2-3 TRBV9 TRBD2 CASSVDPRGDWDTQYF TGTGCCAGCAGCGTGGATCCTCGGGGGGACTGGGATACGCAGTATTTT
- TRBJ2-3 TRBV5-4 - CASSLGGGTSTDTQYF TGTGCCAGCAGCTTGGGCGGCGGAACTAGCACAGATACGCAGTATTTT
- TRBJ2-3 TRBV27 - CASSLSTLPRPADTQYF TGTGCCAGCAGTTTATCTACCTTACCGAGGCCGGCTGATACGCAGTATTTT
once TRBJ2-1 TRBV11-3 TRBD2 CASSPGLAGGLLEQFF TGTGCCAGCAGCCCGGGACTAGCGGGAGGGCTGTTGGAGCAGTTCTTC
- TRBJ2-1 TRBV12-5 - CASGPGSVEQFF TGTGCTAGTGGCCCCGGCAGCGTTGAGCAGTTCTTC
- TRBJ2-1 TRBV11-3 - CASSRSRGHNEQFF TGTGCCAGCAGCCGTAGCCGAGGGCACAATGAGCAGTTCTTC
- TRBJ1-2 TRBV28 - CASSLLSGGGNYGYTF TGTGCCAGCAGTTTATTATCCGGCGGAGGTAACTATGGCTACACCTTC
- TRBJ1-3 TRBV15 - CATSRDGGLGNTIYF TGTGCCACCAGCAGAGATGGGGGGTTAGGAAACACCATATATTTT
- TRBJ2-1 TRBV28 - CASLGSSWASSYNEQFF TGTGCCAGCCTTGGCAGCTCCTGGGCAAGCTCCTACAATGAGCAGTTCTTC
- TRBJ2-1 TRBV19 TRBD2 CATRFPGLAGGHNEQFF TGTGCCACCAGGTTTCCAGGACTAGCGGGAGGTCACAATGAGCAGTTCTTC
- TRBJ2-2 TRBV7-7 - CASSQSGGGRTGELFF TGTGCCAGCAGCCAATCGGGGGGCGGGCGAACCGGGGAGCTGTTTTTT
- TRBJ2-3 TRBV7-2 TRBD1 CASSLAQGATDTQYF TGTGCCAGCAGCTTAGCCCAGGGGGCCACAGATACGCAGTATTTT
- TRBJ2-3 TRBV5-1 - CASSRDVIQGRTDTQYF TGCGCCAGCAGCAGGGACGTAATACAGGGCCGGACAGATACGCAGTATTTT
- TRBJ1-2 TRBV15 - CATSRDLSWDGYTF TGTGCCACCAGCAGAGATCTTTCTTGGGATGGCTACACCTTC
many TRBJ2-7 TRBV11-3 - CASSAGTASRSGLEQYF TGTGCCAGCAGCGCCGGGACGGCGTCTAGGAGTGGTTTGGAGCAGTACTTC
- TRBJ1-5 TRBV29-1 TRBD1 CSVTRDRGNQPQHF TGCAGCGTAACCCGGGACAGGGGCAATCAGCCCCAGCATTTT